This paragraph reports one TCR beta chain. This clonotype was observed a few times. What antigen it recognizes has not been identified. Within one base of it there is no much larger clone, and no base qualities were kept. The data belong to a study of T cells in Graves' hyperthyroidism and ophthalmopathy (dated by TCRdb to between 2019 and 2020). In terms of the full investigation: Peripheral blood samples were taken at initial diagnosis, before any treatment was given. A discovery cohort of about a hundred patients, 43 with Graves' ophthalmopathy and 55 to 60 with stable Graves' hyperthyroidism, was used to find distinguishing TCR V-J signatures. Whether ophthalmopathy could be predicted prospectively was tested in an independent validation cohort made up of under 20 hyperthyroidism patients plus 17 patients who later progressed to ophthalmopathy. The roughly 91 discovery patients were randomly split 7:3 into training and test sets. Thyroid tissue and blood T-cell repertoires from six or seven Graves' hyperthyroidism patients were also compared in the study. After sampling, hyperthyroidism patients received methimazole starting at 30 mg daily, and ophthalmopathy patients received high-dose intravenous methylprednisolone. The paper reports TCR Vbeta CDR3 sequencing of approximately 130 peripheral blood samples: around 45 ophthalmopathy, about 75 hyperthyroidism and some 17 progressor patients.

Amplification of TCR beta CDR3 regions was carried out from RNA transcripts. For the first round of RT-PCR on the TCR CDR3, the HTBI primer set was used together with the Qiagen OneStep RT-PCR kit. Libraries were constructed in a second round of multiplex PCR, after which size selection and purification were carried out. The libraries were sequenced on an Illumina HiSeq2000 using paired-end 100 bp reads. As for the authors' bioinformatics: Raw data were processed with SOAPnuke, discarding reads with adapters, uncalled bases, mean Phred below 15, or no exact constant-primer or identifier match. COPE v1.2.5 was used to merge high-quality paired reads, and clonotypes were defined as unique nucleotide sequences. MiTCR v1.1 was used to align the clonotypes against IMGT TRBV, TRBD and TRBJ reference segments. Only V-J combinations with frequency above 0.0001, covering 99.2% of repertoires, were analysed. The TCS score was defined as F50 (clonal expansion) divided by E x V (chaos), with BLOSUM62-based TCRdist calculated between CDR3 peptides within each V-J. Welch's t-statistics and random forest reduced just over 500 V-J features to 13, which were used in a naive Bayes classifier (R e1071). Using fastp trimming at Q25 and MiXCR clonotype assembly, TCRdb reanalyzed the public sequencing data and kept in-frame beta chains. Rows matching on CDR3 protein sequence are summarized as one entry with the most common DNA and genes. The V and J calls were determined by TCRdb, not by the authors. The sample table shows fewer than 600,000 distinct CDR3 sequences, and approximately 15% are seen once. The biggest ten clones account for 14% of the sample.

A patient counted as having stable Graves' hyperthyroidism if no progression to ophthalmopathy occurred over 18 months of follow-up. Hyperthyroidism patients were newly diagnosed, had a disease duration of under 2 months, and were aged 18 to 65 years. The study excluded patients with uncontrolled infections, other autoimmune diseases, pregnancy or lactation. Clinical symptoms, serum thyroxine and TRAb, thyroid ultrasound, and orbital computed tomography formed the basis for the diagnoses. PBMCs were separated from under 11 ml of fresh peripheral blood using Ficoll-Paque density gradient centrifugation. Total RNA was extracted with Trizol reagent, and quality was checked on an Agilent 2100 Bioanalyzer. Broader findings and caveats from the paper: During validation, the model predicted progression to ophthalmopathy a median of about 6.5 months ahead of onset, with approximately 71% sensitivity and almost 75% specificity. Sample size was not statistically predetermined, and investigators were not blinded to group allocation. In cross-validation, a model built on a 13 V-J signature told ophthalmopathy apart from stable hyperthyroidism with roughly 87% sensitivity and about 81% specificity, and in testing the same model reached 80%/75%. Most expanded thyroid clonotypes (frequency above 0.001) were also detected in blood, suggesting blood repertoires may reflect thyroid immune responses.

The germline V gene supplies CDR1 MGHRA and CDR2 YSYEKL. The CDR3 holds 17 amino acids from the cysteine to the phenylalanine. Only the CDR3 DNA is retained, 51 bases long and in frame from the first base. V loses 2 bases of germline sequence and J loses 0 bases, and the interval between the two ends is 13 bases. The chain uses TRBV4-1 and TRBJ2-2, with TRBD1 perhaps the D gene, on 6 matching bases. This TCR came from a woman aged 40 to 55 with Graves' hyperthyroidism. Source material: blood. For the CDR3, the sequence is CASSQFVGTTNTGELFF. DNA sequence: TGCGCCAGCAGCCAATTTGTGGGGACAACGAACACCGGGGAGCTGTTTTTT.